This T cell receptor beta chain was identified in a study of shared clonotypes between healthy human individuals. Study-wide findings and caveats: On the whole, naive subsets had larger estimated richness than memory subsets had. Sampling was confined to blood; repertoires within tissues likely differ.

In the sorted-subset replicate PCRs, 200 ng DNA, 29,000 or so T cell genomes, was used. The assay was immunoSEQ multiplex PCR, and TCRdb's table has in-frame clones only and misses some. The sample has 980,000 or so clones; 60% to 85% are singletons. This CDR3 region has 15 residues. The V gene's germline CDR1 is LGHNA and CDR2 YSLEER. V gave up 2 bases and J gave up 2 bases; unmatched junction bases: 3. As regards this clone: Its antigen is not identified.

The chain recombines TRBV4-3 with TRBJ1-1; 9 nucleotides agree with TRBD1. Input material: memory CD4+ T cells sorted from blood. The sample's subset: CD45RA-negative fraction. The sequence came from a man aged 18 to 29 in good health. This chain's CDR3 is CASSQNRGLNTEAFF. CDR3 nucleotide sequence: TGCGCCAGCAGCCAAAACAGGGGGCTAAACACTGAAGCTTTCTTT.